This paragraph covers one T cell receptor (beta chain) sequence. Trimming at V came to 0 bases and at J to 4 bases, leaving 8 bases not matched to a gene. This CDR3 contains 18 residues. The germline V gene encodes CDR1 LNHDA and CDR2 SQIVND (reference sequence). Sequenced by immunoSEQ multiplex PCR; TCRdb stores in-frame clones only, minus some. Of some 80,000 clones in the sample, almost 90% were seen once. The sample originates from a study of blood T cell repertoires in COVID-19. The rearrangement uses TRBV19 and TRBJ1-6; 8 nucleotides agree with TRBD1. Specimen: peripheral blood. This sequence was found in a human donor in a cohort sampled during active COVID-19. The CDR3 coding sequence is TGTGCCAGTAGTATAGAGATGGGACAGGACGATTATAATTCACCCCTCCACTTT. The encoded protein is CASSIEMGQDDYNSPLHF.